A selection of T cell receptor beta chains follows, all from one sample in a study of vaccination and CD4 T cells after COVID-19. A single record per CDR3 protein comes from TCRdb applying MiXCR to the PCR reads. Of tens of thousands of distinct CDR3 sequences listed, around a third were seen once; the top ten hold around 10%. Antigen specificity for these receptors is unknown. The specimen comprised CD4+ T cells from blood, cultured in vitro, sampled about 7 months after SARS-CoV-2 vaccination. Receptors were obtained from a human donor who had recovered from COVID-19. CDR3s include the opening cysteine and the closing phenylalanine or tryptophan.

TRBJ1-1 | TRBV24-1 | CATSHQANTEAFF
TRBJ1-2 | TRBV6-2/TRBV6-3 | CASSRQANYGYTF
TRBJ1-1 | TRBV7-9 | CASSSGRVNTEAFF
TRBJ2-3 | TRBV20-1 | CSALTSGDTQYF
TRBJ2-7 | TRBV19 | CASSQRTRSPPYEQYF
TRBJ2-7 | TRBV11-2 | CASSLGVRYEQYF
TRBJ2-7 | TRBV5-1 | CASSAGGSSYEQYF
TRBJ1-2 | TRBV6-5 | CASSYIGAFYGYTF
TRBJ2-7 | TRBV5-4 | CASSLRRGGGSYEQYF
TRBJ2-7 | TRBV6-1 | CASSEKAITYEQYF
TRBJ2-7 | TRBV18 | CASSPPSGGSYEQYF
TRBJ2-5 | TRBV7-2 | CASSFLAGAETQYF
TRBJ2-7 | TRBV6-5 | CASSYSSGGSYEQYF
TRBJ1-1 | TRBV20-1 | CSARDPQHNTEAFF
TRBJ1-6 | TRBV14 | CASSQDNPSPLHF
TRBJ1-1 | TRBV20-1 | CSARDRGGTEAFF
TRBJ2-3 | TRBV7-3 | CASSLFGGRTDTQYF
TRBJ1-1 | TRBV6-5 | CASSYSSTEAFF
TRBJ1-6 | TRBV2 | CASSADFPLHF
TRBJ2-1 | TRBV5-1 | CASSLGSPFHNEQFF
TRBJ1-2 | TRBV10-3 | CAIRRGGQDTPYGYTF
TRBJ2-1 | TRBV7-6 | CASSFPGLRDEQFF
TRBJ2-5 | TRBV7-2 | CASSHRGGRFETQYF
TRBJ2-7 | TRBV7-8 | CASSLALNSYEQYF
TRBJ1-1 | TRBV12-3/TRBV12-4 | CASSLGRERGTEAFF
TRBJ1-1 | TRBV7-9 | CASSWEGTPNPEAFF
TRBJ2-2 | TRBV20-1 | CSAIGTGHTGELFF
TRBJ2-1 | TRBV19 | CASSSGAAFYNEQFF
TRBJ1-1 | TRBV11-1 | CASSLASETEAFF
TRBJ2-1 | TRBV18 | CASSTSGFGDEQFF
TRBJ2-3 | TRBV27 | CASSMRTPPDTQYF
TRBJ2-7 | TRBV19 | CASSIGADASYEQYF
TRBJ2-3 | TRBV7-9 | CASSGQNTDTQYF
TRBJ1-5 | TRBV7-3 | CASSLYPDQPQHF
TRBJ1-5 | TRBV19 | CATGASLIASQPQHF
TRBJ1-2 | TRBV2 | CASSGDRNYGYTF
TRBJ1-2 | TRBV20-1 | CSATVDSYGYTF